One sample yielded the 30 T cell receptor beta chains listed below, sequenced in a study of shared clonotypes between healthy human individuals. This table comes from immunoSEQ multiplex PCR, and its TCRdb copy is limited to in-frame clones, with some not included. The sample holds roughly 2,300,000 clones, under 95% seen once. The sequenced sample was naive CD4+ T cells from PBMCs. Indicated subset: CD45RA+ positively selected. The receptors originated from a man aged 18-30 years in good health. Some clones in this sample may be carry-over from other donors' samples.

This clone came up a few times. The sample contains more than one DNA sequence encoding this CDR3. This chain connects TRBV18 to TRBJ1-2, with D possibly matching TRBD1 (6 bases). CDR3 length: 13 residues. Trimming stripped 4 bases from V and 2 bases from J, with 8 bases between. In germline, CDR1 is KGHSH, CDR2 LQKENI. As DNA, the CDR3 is TGTGCCAGCTCACTGGACAGAAACTATGGCTACACCTTC. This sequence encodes CASSLDRNYGYTF.

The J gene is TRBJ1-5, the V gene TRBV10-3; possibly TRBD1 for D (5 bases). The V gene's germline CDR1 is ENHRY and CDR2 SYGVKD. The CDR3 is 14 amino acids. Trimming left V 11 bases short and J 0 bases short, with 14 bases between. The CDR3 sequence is CAVAGGYSNQPQHF. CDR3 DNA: TGTGCCGTGGCGGGGGGGTATAGCAATCAGCCCCAGCATTTT.

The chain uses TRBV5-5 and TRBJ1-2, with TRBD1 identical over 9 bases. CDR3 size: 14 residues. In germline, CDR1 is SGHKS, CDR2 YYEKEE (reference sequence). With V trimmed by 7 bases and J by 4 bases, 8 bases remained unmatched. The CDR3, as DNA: TGTGCCAGCGGTCCGGGACAGGGAGGCTATGGCTACACCTTC. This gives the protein CASGPGQGGYGYTF.

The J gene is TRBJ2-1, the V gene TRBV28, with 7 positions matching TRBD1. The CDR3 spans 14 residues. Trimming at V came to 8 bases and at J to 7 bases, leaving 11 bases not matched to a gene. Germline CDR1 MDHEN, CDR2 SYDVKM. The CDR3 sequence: CASEPGQKSNEQFF. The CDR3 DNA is TGTGCCAGCGAGCCGGGACAGAAATCTAATGAGCAGTTCTTC.

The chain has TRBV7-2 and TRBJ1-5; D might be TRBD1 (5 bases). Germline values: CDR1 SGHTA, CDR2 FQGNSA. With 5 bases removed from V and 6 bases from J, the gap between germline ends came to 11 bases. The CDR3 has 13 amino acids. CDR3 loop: CASSDRRGQPQHF. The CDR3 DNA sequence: TGTGCCAGCAGCGACAGACGGGGTCAGCCCCAGCATTTT.

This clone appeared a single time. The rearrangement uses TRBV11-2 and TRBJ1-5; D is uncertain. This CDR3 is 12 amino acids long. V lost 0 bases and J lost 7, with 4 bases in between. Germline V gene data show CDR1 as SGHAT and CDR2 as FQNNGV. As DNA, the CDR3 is TGTGCCAGCAGCTTAGAGTTACAGCCCCAGCATTTT. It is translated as CASSLELQPQHF.

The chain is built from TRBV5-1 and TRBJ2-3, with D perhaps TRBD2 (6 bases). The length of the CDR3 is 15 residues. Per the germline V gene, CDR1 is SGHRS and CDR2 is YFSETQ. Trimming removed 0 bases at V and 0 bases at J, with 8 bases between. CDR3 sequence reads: CASSLDGRSTDTQYF. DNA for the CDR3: TGCGCCAGCAGCTTGGACGGGAGAAGCACAGATACGCAGTATTTT.

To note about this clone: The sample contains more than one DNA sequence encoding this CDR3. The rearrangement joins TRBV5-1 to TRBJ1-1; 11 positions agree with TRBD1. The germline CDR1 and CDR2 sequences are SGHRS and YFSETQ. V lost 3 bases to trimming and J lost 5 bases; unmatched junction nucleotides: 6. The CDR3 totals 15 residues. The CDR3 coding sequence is TGCGCCAGCAGCTCCGGGACAGGGGGACGGACTGAAGCTTTCTTT. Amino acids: CASSSGTGGRTEAFF.

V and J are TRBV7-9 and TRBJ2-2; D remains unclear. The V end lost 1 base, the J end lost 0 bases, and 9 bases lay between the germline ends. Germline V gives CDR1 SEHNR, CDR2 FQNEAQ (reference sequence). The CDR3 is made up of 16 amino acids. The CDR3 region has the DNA TGTGCCAGCAGCTTAGTCTGGACGGCGAACACCGGGGAGCTGTTTTTT. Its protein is CASSLVWTANTGELFF. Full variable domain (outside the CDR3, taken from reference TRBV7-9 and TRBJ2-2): DTGVSQNPRHKITKRGQNVTFRCDPISEHNRLYWYRQTLGQGPEFLTYFQNEAQLEKSRLLSDRFSAERPKGSFSTLEIQRTEQGDSAMYLCASSLVWTANTGELFFGEGSRLTVL.

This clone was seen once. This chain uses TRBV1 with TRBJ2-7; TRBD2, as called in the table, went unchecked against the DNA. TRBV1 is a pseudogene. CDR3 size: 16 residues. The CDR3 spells CTSSQEGLAGDYEQYF. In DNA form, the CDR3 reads TGCACCAGCAGCCAAGAGGGTCTAGCGGGAGACTACGAGCAGTACTTC.

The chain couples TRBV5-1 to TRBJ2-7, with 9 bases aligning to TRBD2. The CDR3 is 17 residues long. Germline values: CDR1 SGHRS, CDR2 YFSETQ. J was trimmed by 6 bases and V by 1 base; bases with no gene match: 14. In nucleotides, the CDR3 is TGCGCCAGCAGCTTGTCGGCTAGCGGGAAGAACTACCGCGAGCAGTACTTC. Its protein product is CASSLSASGKNYREQYF.

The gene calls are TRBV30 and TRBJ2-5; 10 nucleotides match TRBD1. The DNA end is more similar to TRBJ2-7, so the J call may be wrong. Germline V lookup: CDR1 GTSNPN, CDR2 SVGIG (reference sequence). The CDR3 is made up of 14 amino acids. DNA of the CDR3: TGTGCCTCGGCCCGGGACAGGGGCTCCTACGAGCAGTACTTC. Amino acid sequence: CASARDRGSYEQYF.

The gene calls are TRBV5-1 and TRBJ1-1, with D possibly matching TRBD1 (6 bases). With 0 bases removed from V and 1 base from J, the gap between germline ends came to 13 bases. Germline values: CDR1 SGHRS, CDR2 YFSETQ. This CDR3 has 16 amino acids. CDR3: CASSLASGHTNTEAFF. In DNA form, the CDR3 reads TGCGCCAGCAGCTTGGCCTCGGGACATACGAACACTGAAGCTTTCTTT. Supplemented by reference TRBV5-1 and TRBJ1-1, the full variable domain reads KAGVTQTPRYLIKTRGQQVTLSCSPISGHRSVSWYQQTPGQGLQFLFEYFSETQRNKGNFPGRFSGRQFSNSRSEMNVSTLELGDSALYLCASSLASGHTNTEAFFGQGTRLTVV.

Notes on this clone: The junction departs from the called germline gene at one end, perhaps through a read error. DNA of the CDR3: TGTGCCAGCAGTGGGGGCCTGTCCCGTGGGATCTTC. Translated, it gives CASSGGLSRGIF. This sequence joins TRBV2 and TRBJ2-1; weak D call: TRBD1 (5 bases). This CDR3 has 12 amino acids. Germline V gives CDR1 SNHLY, CDR2 FYNNEI.

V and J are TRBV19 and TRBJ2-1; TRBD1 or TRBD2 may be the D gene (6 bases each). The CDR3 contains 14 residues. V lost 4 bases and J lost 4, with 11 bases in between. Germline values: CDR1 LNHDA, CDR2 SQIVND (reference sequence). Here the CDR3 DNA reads TGTGCCAGTAGTACAGGGGCGGGGTACAATGAGCAGTTCTTC. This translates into CASSTGAGYNEQFF.

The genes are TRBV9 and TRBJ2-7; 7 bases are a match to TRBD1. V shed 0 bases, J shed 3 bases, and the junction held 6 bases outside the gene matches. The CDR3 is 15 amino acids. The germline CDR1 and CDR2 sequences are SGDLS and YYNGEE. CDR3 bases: TGTGCCAGCAGCGTAGGGGGGACAGCTTACTACGAGCAGTACTTC. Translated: CASSVGGTAYYEQYF.

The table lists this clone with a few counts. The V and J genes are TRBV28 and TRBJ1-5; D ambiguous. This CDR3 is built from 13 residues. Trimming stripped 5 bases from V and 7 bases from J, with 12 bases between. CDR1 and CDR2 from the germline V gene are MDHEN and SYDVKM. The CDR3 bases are TGTGCCAGCAGTCAACAATTGATCCAGCCCCAGCATTTT. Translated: CASSQQLIQPQHF.

This CDR3 reads CASSFPGRLSRNYGYTF. CDR3 nucleotide sequence: TGTGCCAGCAGCTTTCCGGGACGGTTGTCTAGGAACTATGGCTACACCTTC. The chain employs TRBV7-2 and TRBJ1-2; a possible D gene is TRBD1 (5 bases). The CDR3 totals 17 residues. Per the germline V gene, CDR1 is SGHTA and CDR2 is FQGNSA. Trimming removed 3 bases at V and 2 bases at J, with 19 bases between.

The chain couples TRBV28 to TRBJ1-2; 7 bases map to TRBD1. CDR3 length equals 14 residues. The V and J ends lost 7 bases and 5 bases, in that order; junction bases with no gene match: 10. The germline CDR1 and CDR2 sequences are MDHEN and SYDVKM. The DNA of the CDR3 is TGTGCCAGCACCCGAAAACCCAGGGGGTATGGCTACACCTTC. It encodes CASTRKPRGYGYTF.

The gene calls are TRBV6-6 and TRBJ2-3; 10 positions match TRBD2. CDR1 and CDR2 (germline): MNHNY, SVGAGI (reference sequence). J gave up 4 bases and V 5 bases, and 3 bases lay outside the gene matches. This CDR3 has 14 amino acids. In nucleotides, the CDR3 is TGTGCCAGCAGTCCGGGACTAGCGTCAGATACGCAGTATTTT. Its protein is CASSPGLASDTQYF.

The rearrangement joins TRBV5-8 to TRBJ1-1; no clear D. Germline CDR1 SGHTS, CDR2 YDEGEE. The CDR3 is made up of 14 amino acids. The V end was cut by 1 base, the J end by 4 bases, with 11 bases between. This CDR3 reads CASSLWRGSTEAFF. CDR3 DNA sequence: TGTGCCAGCAGCTTGTGGCGAGGGTCCACTGAAGCTTTCTTT.

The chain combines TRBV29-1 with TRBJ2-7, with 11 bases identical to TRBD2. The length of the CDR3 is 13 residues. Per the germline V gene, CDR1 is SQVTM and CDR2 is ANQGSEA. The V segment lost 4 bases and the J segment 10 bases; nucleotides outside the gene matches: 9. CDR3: CSVGGLAALEQYF. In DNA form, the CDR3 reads TGCAGCGTTGGGGGACTAGCGGCACTTGAACAGTACTTC.

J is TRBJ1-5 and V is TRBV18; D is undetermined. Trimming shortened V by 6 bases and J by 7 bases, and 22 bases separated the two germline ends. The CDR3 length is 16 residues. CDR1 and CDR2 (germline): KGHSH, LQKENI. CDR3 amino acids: CASSPEGSPVGQPQHF. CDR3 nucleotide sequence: TGTGCCAGCTCGCCGGAAGGTTCCCCCGTGGGGCAGCCCCAGCATTTT.

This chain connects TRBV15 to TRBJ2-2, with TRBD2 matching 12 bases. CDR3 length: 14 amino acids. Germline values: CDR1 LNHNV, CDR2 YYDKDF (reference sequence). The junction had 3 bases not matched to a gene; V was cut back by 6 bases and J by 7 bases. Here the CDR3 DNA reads TGTGCCACCAGACCGGGACTAGCGGGCGGGGAGCTGTTTTTT. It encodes CATRPGLAGGELFF.

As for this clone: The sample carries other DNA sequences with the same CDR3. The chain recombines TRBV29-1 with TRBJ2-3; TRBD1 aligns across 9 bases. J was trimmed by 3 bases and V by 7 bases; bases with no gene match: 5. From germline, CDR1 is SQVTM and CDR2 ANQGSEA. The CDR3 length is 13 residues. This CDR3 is CSGGQGGTDTQYF. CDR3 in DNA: TGCAGCGGGGGACAGGGCGGGACAGATACGCAGTATTTT.

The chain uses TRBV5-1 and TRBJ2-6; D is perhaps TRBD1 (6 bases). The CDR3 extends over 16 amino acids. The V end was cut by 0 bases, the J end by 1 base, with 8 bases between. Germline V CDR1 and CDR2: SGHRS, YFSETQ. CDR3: CASSLEGESGANVLTF. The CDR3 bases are TGCGCCAGCAGCTTGGAGGGGGAATCTGGGGCCAACGTCCTGACTTTC.

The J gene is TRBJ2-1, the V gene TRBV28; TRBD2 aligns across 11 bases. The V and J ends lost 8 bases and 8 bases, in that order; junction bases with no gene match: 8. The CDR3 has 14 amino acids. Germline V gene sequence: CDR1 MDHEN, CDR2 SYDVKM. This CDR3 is CASQSSGRGDEQFF. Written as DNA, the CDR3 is TGTGCCAGCCAGAGTAGCGGGAGGGGAGATGAGCAGTTCTTC.

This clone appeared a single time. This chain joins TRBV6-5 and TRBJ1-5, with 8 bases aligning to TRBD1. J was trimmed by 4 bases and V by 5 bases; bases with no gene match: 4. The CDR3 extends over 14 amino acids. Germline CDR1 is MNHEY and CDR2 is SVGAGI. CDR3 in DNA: TGTGCCAGCAGTCTGACAGGGGTGAATCAGCCCCAGCATTTT. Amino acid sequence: CASSLTGVNQPQHF.

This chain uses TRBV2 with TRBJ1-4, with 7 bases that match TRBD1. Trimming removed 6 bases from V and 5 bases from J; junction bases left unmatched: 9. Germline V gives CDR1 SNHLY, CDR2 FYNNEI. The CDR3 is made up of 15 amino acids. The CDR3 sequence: CASSVRTGINEKLFF. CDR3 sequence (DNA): TGTGCCAGCAGCGTACGGACAGGCATAAATGAAAAACTGTTTTTT. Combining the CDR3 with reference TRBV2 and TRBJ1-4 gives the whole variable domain EPEVTQTPSHQVTQMGQEVILRCVPISNHLYFYWYRQILGQKVEFLVSFYNNEISEKSEIFDDQFSVERPDGSNFTLKIRSTKLEDSAMYFCASSVRTGINEKLFFGSGTQLSVL.

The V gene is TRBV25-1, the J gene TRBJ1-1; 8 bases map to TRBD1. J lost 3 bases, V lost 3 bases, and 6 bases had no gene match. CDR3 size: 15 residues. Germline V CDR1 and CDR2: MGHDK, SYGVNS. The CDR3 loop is CASSDSGGADTEAFF. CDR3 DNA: TGTGCCAGCAGTGATTCAGGGGGCGCGGACACTGAAGCTTTCTTT. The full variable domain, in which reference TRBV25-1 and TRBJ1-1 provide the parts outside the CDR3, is EADIYQTPRYLVIGTGKKITLECSQTMGHDKMYWYQQDPGMELHLIHYSYGVNSTEKGDLSSESTVSRIRTEHFPLTLESARPSHTSQYLCASSDSGGADTEAFFGQGTRLTVV.